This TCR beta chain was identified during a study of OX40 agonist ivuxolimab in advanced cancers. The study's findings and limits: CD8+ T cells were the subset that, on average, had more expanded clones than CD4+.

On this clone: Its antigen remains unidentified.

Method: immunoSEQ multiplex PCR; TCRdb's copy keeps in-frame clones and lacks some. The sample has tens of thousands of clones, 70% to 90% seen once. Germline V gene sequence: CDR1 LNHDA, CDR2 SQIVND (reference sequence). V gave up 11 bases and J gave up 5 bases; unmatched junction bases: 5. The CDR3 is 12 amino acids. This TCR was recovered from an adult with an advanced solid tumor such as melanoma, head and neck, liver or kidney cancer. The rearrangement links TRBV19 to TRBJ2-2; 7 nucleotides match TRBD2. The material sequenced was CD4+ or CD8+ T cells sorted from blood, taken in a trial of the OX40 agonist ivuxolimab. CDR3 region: CASQRGTGELFF. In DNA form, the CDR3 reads TGTGCCTCCCAGCGGGGTACCGGGGAGCTGTTTTTT.